This T cell receptor (beta chain) was sequenced in a study of blood T cell repertoires in COVID-19. Across the whole study: Both acute and convalescent COVID-19 samples were obtained from the United States, Italy and Spain. In each case, the material was cDNA or gDNA derived from T cells, B-cell-depleted T cells, or PBMCs.

Germline loops: CDR1 MNHNS, CDR2 SASEGT. The CDR3 covers 12 residues. V was cut by 5 bases and J by 3 bases, with 8 bases left in between. This clone was picked up one time. How the authors handled the data: Reference gene primer amplification in the assay estimated nucleated cell counts. Sequencing was performed with immunoSEQ multiplex PCR; in TCRdb, only in-frame clones are kept and a portion is missing. That table furnishes V, J and clone size, whereas the DNA furnished D and trimming. This table has roughly 73,000 clones, around 86% appearing once. Sequenced input: peripheral blood. This receptor was identified in an elderly woman with active or convalescent COVID-19. The rearrangement uses TRBV6-1 and TRBJ2-7; D is ambiguous. The CDR3 nucleotides read TGTGCCAGCAGTTCAAGCCGCTACGAGCAGTACTTC. Residues: CASSSSRYEQYF.